This entry describes one TCR beta chain. This CDR3 region has 13 residues. V was clipped by 5 bases and J by 9 bases, with 18 bases between them. Germline V lookup: CDR1 SGHDT, CDR2 YYEEEE. The data are from a study of molecular identifiers for immune sequencing clone quantification. Via MiXCR, TCRdb re-called the PCR reads, giving one row per CDR3 protein. Counted here are hundreds of thousands of distinct CDR3 sequences, about 20% occurring once; the ten biggest clones make up 0.7% to 1%. The sequenced sample consisted of naive CD8+ T cells from blood, with Jurkat cell RNA spiked in. Subset: FACS-sorted CD8+CD4-CCR7+CD45RA+ naive T cells. The receptor's source is a human donor in good health. Some libraries in this study had Jurkat cell RNA spiked in. V is TRBV5-6 and J is TRBJ2-7; D gene unclear. The CDR3 DNA reads as TGTGCCAGCAGGATCACCGGTGGCTTCGGGCAGTACTTC. As protein: CASRITGGFGQYF.